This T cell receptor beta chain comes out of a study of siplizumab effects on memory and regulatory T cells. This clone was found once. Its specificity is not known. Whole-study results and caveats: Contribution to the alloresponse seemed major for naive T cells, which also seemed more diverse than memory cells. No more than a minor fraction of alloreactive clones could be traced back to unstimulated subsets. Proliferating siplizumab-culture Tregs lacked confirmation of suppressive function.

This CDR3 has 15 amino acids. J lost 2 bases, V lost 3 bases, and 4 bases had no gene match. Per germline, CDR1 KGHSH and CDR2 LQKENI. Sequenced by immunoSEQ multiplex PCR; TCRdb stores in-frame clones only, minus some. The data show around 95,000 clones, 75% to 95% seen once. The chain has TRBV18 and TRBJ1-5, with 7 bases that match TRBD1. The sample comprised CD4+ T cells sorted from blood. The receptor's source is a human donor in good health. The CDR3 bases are TGTGCCAGCTCACCTCTAGGGGGCGGCAATCAGCCCCAGCATTTT. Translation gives CASSPLGGGNQPQHF.